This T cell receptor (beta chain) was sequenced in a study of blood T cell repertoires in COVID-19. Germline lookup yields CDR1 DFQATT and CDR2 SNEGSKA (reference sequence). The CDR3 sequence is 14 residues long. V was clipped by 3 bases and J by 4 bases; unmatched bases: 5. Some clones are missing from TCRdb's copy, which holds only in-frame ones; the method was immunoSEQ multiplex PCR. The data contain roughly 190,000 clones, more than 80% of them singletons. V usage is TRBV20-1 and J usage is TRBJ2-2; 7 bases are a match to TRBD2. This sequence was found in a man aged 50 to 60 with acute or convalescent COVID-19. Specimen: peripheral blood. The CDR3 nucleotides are TGCAGTGCTAGTGGCGGGGGAGGCACCGGGGAGCTGTTTTTT. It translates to CSASGGGGTGELFF.